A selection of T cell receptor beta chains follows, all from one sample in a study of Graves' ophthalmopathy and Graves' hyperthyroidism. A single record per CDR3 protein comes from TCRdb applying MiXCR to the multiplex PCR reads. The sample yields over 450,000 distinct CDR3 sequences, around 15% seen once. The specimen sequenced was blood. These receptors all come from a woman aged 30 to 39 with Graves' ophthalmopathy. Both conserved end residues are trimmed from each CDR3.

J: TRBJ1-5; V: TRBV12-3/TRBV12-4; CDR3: AKKPGRPPQH
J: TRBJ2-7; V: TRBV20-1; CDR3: SARPSSYEQY
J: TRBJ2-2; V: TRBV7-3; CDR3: ASSLNAERNMGGELF
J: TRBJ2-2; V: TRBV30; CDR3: AWSVIQGKAGELF
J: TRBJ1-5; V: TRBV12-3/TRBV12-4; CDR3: ASSLSGVKSNQPQH
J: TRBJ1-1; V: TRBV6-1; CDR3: ASRAGATEAF
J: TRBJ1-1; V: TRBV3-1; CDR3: ASSPGGLYTEAF
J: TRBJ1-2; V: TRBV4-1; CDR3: ASSQYGTGGNGYT
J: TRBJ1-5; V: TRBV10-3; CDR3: ATSGRENQPQH
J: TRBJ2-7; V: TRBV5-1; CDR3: ASSPPGGSYEQY
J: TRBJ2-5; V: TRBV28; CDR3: ASTPWSLQETQY
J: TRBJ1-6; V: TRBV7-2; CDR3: ASRPTGLYNSPLH
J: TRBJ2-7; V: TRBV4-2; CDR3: ASSRSSGTGESYEQY
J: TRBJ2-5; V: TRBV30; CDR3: AWSILGVTQETQY
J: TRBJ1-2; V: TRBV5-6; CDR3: ASRRMANYGYT
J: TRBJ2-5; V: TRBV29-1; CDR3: SVDSGRETQY
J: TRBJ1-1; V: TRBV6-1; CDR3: ASSITQENTEAF
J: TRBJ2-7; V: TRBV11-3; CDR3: ASSLWQGYEQY